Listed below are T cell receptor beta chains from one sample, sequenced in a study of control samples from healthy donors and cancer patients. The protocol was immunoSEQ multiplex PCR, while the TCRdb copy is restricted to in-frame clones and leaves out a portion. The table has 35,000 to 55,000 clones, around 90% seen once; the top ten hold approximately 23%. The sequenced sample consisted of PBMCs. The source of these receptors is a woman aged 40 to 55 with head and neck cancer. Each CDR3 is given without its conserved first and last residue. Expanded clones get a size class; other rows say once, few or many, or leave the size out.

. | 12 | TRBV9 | ASSSTRGRDGYT
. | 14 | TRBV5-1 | ASSATRRGRYNEQF
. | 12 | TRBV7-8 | ASSSGHVNSPLH
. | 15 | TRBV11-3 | ASSLDRGDARRDTQY
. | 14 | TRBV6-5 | ASSSLTSGGYNEQF
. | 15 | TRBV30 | AWSVRLGRPSGEPQH
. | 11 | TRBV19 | ASSPGRFGELF
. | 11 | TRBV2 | ASPDRVNYGYT
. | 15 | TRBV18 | ASSPRFAGATSYEQY
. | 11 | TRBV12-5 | ASGFDRAYGYT
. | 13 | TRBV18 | ASSPQRLDNSPLH
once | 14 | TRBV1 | TSTTYLQPANEKLF
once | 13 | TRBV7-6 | ASSPLAGNTGELF
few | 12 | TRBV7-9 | ASSLGGREQPQH
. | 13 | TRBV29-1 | SVEEDRIPTGELF
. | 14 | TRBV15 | ATSRDQSVSGGWQF
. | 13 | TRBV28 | ASSLGQGAGGGYT
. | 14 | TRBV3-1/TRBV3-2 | ASSQEAASSYNEQF
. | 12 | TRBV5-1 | ASSPGTPSYEQY
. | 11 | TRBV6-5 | ASSSGRNYEQY
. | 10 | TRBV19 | ATGVGLDEQY
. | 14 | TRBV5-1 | ASSLEQGAQGNTIY
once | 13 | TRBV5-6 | ASTPLAGPVDEQF
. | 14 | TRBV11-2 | ASSLAFTQATDTQY
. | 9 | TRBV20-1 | SARNREGYT
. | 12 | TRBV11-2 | ASSLGTRDYGYT
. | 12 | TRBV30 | AWSHNRGDRGYT
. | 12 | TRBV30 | AWSTGRASTEAF
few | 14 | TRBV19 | ASSIDGRRGDSPLH
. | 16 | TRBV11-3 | ASSLGGGRGESTDTQY
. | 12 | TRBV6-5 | ASSRGVSNTEAF
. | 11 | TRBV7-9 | ASSNQGPLGYT
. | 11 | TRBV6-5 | ASILTANEKLF
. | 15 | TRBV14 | ASSPWGSTGRMKTQY
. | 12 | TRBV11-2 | ASSLDWSGSKLF
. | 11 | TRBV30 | AWSQVSGNTIY
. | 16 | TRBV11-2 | ASSLAPGTGKGYNEQF
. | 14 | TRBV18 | ASSPLQTGGFYEQF
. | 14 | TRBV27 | ASSKTGTGGRYGYT
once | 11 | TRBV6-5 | ASSYDGGTEAF
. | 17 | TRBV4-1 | ASSQVIQIGSTGWDEQY
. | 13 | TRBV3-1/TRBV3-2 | ASSQGIVGNYGYT
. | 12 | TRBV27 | ASSLGQANEKLF
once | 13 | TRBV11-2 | ASSLTGGSTDTQY
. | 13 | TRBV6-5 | ASSYGAGKNYEQY
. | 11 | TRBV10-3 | ATGGLFSYEQY
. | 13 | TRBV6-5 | ASIPIGVGGNTIY
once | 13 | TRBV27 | ASSRGQNFNYGYT
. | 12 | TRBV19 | ASSISRDSYGYT
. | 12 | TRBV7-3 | ASSPDPGNTEAF
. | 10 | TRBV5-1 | ASREGEYGYT
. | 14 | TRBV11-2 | ASSFRRGQGVEKLF
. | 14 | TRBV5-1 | ASSLGGAGVYNEQF